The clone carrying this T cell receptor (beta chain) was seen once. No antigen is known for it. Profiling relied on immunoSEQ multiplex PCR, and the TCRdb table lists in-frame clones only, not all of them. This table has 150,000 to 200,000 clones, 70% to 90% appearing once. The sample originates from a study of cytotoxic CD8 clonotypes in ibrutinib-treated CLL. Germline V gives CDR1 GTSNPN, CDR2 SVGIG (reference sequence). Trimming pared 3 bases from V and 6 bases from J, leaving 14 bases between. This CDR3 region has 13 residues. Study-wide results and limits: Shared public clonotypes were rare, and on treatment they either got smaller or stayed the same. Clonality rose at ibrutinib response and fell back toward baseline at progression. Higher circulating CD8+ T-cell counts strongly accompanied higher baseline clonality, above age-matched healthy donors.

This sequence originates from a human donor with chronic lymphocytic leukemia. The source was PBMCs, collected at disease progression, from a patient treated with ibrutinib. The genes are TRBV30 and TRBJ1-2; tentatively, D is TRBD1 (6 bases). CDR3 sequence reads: CAWRHQGLDGYTF. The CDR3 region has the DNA TGTGCCTGGAGGCATCAGGGGTTGGATGGCTACACCTTC.